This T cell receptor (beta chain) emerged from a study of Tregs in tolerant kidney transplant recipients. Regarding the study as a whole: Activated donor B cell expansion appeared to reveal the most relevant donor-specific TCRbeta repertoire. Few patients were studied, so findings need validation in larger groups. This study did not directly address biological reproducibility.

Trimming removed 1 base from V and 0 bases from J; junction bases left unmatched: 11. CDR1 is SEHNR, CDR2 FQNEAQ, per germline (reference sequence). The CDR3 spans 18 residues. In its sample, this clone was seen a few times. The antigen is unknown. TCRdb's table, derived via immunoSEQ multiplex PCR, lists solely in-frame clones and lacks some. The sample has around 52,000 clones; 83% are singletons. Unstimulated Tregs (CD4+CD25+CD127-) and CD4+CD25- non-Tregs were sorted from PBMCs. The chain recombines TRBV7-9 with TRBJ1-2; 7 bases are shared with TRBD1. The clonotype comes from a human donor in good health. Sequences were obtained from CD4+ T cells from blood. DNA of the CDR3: TGTGCCAGCAGCTTAGTTTACAGGGGAACCCAAGCTAACTATGGCTACACCTTC. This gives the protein CASSLVYRGTQANYGYTF. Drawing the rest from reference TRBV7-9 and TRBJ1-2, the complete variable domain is DTGVSQNPRHKITKRGQNVTFRCDPISEHNRLYWYRQTLGQGPEFLTYFQNEAQLEKSRLLSDRFSAERPKGSFSTLEIQRTEQGDSAMYLCASSLVYRGTQANYGYTFGSGTRLTVV.